This T cell receptor (beta chain) was retrieved from a study of identifying expanded T cells in peripheral blood (dated by TCRdb to between 2018 and 2021). Regarding the complete study: Technical replicates were generated by sequencing separate aliquots of the same genomic DNA pool, and four replicates were compared pairwise. On the study overall, not on this receptor specifically: Variance in clone template counts between approximately two-week samples significantly increased with total template count across all healthy donors. Between technical replicates the binomial model flagged 0.9 to 1.5 differentially abundant clones, whereas over around 2 weeks the binomial model flagged about 16.4 and over approximately four weeks roughly 20. The authors expected biological variance in healthy repertoires might increase further over much longer intervals such as months to years. Across all healthy-donor time intervals, the beta-binomial model significantly lowered both the number of clones called differentially abundant and the false-positive rate.

A remark on this clone: The antigen this receptor binds is unknown. Base qualities are not at hand, and no much larger clone is one base apart.

During the collection period, no immune events, such as infections, were documented for the healthy donors. To calibrate time-dependent variance in a beta-binomial model of T-cell clone differential abundance, blood repertoires from healthy donors were used as a training cohort. The training cohort was composed of 10 or so healthy donors, 3 female and 7 male. The donors were between roughly 25 and 70 years old, with an average age of about 40 years. Whole blood was collected from each healthy donor at three time points spaced about 14 days apart and obtained from a commercial supplier. For immunosequencing, genomic DNA was extracted from whole blood that had not been sorted. The immunoSEQ Assay, which uses bias-controlled multiplex PCR amplification of genomic DNA, was used to profile TCRbeta CDR3 regions. From the authors' description of their analysis: To quantify the absolute abundance of each unique TCRbeta CDR3 region, the sequences were collapsed and filtered. Two models were used to test differential abundance: a binomial model (Fisher-equivalent) and a beta-binomial model that adds time-dependent variance fitted from healthy donors. Any clone with fewer than 5 combined templates was excluded, and a clone was called differentially abundant if its Benjamini-Hochberg FDR was below 0.01. In the beta-binomial model, variance was expressed as a function of the total template count across the two samples, in the form v = (b*log(k)+a)^2. Imported from immuneACCESS, the table was reduced by TCRdb to in-frame sequences with V and J called. These copies leave out some clones; in studies compared against another copy, an unresolved V gene accounts for under half, and the cause of the remainder is not known. V and J calls and clone size come straight from that table; D and trimming were deduced from the DNA. The sample table lists around 130,000 clones, around nine tenths of them with a count of one. Approximately 8% of the sample goes to the ten largest clones.

This TCR was sampled from a person aged 18 to 70 in good health. The sample comprised blood.

The nucleotides are TGTGCCAGAAGCTTTGGAGACAGGAAAGAGACCCAGTACTTC. This translates into CARSFGDRKETQYF. The receptor chain draws on TRBV5-3 and TRBJ2-5, with TRBD1 as a weak D call on 6 bases. TRBV5-3 is reported as an ORF; its role is uncertain. V is cut by 2 bases and J by 3 bases, and the space between the germline ends is 11 bases. Measured from the cysteine to the phenylalanine, the CDR3 is 14 residues long. Just the 42-base CDR3 DNA is kept, in frame starting at base 1.